This TCR beta chain was recorded in a study of CD8 T cells in ankylosing spondylitis. Via MiXCR, TCRdb re-called the 5' RACE reads, giving one row per CDR3 protein. Of some 180,000 distinct CDR3 sequences listed, 15% to 20% are singletons. This clonotype has at least ten counts. The antigen remains unidentified. The CDR3 length is 14 residues. Germline V gives CDR1 SGHRS, CDR2 YFSETQ. After removal of 4 bases from V and 6 bases from J, the junction contained 5 bases not matched to a gene. Study-level findings and limits: In ankylosing spondylitis patients, matched synovial fluid reportedly showed significant enrichment of disease-linked clones.

The chain employs TRBV5-1 and TRBJ2-2; 8 nucleotides match TRBD2. This sequence originates from a male donor under 35 with ankylosing spondylitis or in good health (not recorded which). Sequencing used blood, either unsorted or a sorted T cell fraction (not recorded which). Here the CDR3 reads CASSDTAGAGELFF. For the CDR3, the DNA is TGCGCCAGCAGCGACACAGCGGGAGCCGGGGAGCTGTTTTTT.